These 25 T cell receptor beta chains originate from one sample sequenced in a study of blood T cell repertoires in COVID-19. Here immunoSEQ multiplex PCR was the method, and the copy in TCRdb shows in-frame clones only, minus some. The sample lists about 160,000 clones, roughly 84% occurring once. What was sequenced was peripheral blood. Source of these receptors: a woman older than 75 with active or convalescent COVID-19.

The CDR3 is CASSQPNTIYF. CDR3 DNA: TGTGCCAGCAGCCAACCGAACACCATATATTTT. The chain recombines TRBV3-1 (or the pseudogene TRBV3-2) with TRBJ1-3; D ambiguous. V was trimmed by 2 bases and J by 7 bases, leaving 3 bases between them. CDR1 is LGHDT, CDR2 YNNKEL, per germline (reference sequence). The CDR3 has 11 amino acids.

The V gene is TRBV6-5, the J gene TRBJ1-1, with D possibly matching TRBD1 (5 bases). Trimming took 3 bases from V and 3 from J, leaving 14 bases between them. The CDR3 loop spans 15 amino acids. CDR1 is MNHEY and CDR2 is SVGAGI in the germline V gene. CDR3 sequence reads: CASSYNGGKDTEAFF. The CDR3 DNA is TGTGCCAGCAGTTATAACGGGGGTAAGGACACTGAAGCTTTCTTT.

CDR3 DNA: TGTGCCAGCTCACCACGGGAGCGAATAACCTACGAGCAGTACTTC. It translates to CASSPRERITYEQYF. This chain joins TRBV18 and TRBJ2-7, with D possibly being TRBD2 (5 bases). CDR3 length: 15 residues. V was trimmed by 1 base and J by 2 bases, leaving 12 bases between them. Germline CDR1 KGHSH, CDR2 LQKENI.

The rearrangement uses TRBV9 and TRBJ1-3; D unclear. The ends were cut back, 6 bases at V and 0 bases at J, with 13 bases in the middle. The CDR3 loop spans 15 amino acids. The germline V gene has CDR1 SGDLS and CDR2 YYNGEE. CDR3 sequence reads: CASTRGHSSGNTIYF. The CDR3 DNA is TGTGCCAGCACCAGAGGGCACAGCTCTGGAAACACCATATATTTT.

CDR3 residues: CASSFTGQNTGELFF. In nucleotides, the CDR3 is TGTGCCAGCAGCTTTACCGGACAGAACACCGGGGAGCTGTTTTTT. The V call is TRBV7-3, the J call TRBJ2-2; maybe TRBD1 (5 bases). V gave up 3 bases and J gave up 1 base, with 9 bases separating them. The CDR3 loop spans 15 amino acids. The germline CDR1 and CDR2 sequences are SGHTA and FQGTGA.

This clone has a handful of counts. This chain uses TRBV2 with TRBJ1-1; no definite D call. Per germline, CDR1 SNHLY and CDR2 FYNNEI. CDR3 size: 14 residues. V shed 6 bases and J shed 1 base, with 12 bases lying between them. CDR3 sequence: CASSSGKGNTEAFF. The CDR3, as DNA: TGTGCCAGCAGCTCAGGTAAAGGGAACACTGAAGCTTTCTTT.

The rearrangement links TRBV6-5 to TRBJ1-2; D possibly corresponds to TRBD1 (6 bases). The CDR3 extends over 15 amino acids. V shed 7 bases and J shed 1 base, with 16 bases lying between them. Germline V gene data show CDR1 as MNHEY and CDR2 as SVGAGI. CDR3 bases: TGTGCCAGCACACTGGGGGGGGCAGGTAACTATGGCTACACCTTC. Translated, it gives CASTLGGAGNYGYTF.

V and J are TRBV10-3 and TRBJ2-3; a weak D match, TRBD1 (6 bases). Germline CDR1 ENHRY, CDR2 SYGVKD. V was cut by 11 bases and J by 5 bases, with 11 bases left in between. The CDR3 loop spans 11 amino acids. CDR3: CASRGGDTQYF. The DNA of the CDR3 is TGTGCCTCACGAGGGGGAGATACGCAGTATTTT.

The count of this clone is one. V is TRBV12-3 or TRBV12-4 and J is TRBJ2-7, with D perhaps TRBD2 (5 bases). CDR3 length equals 11 residues. V was shortened by 7 bases and J by 7 bases, with 11 bases between the two germline ends. This CDR3 is CASTRRGEQYF. Written as DNA, the CDR3 is TGTGCCAGCACCCGCCGGGGTGAGCAGTACTTC.

The chain recombines TRBV28 with TRBJ2-4; 8 bases fit TRBD1. Germline assignment: CDR1 MDHEN and CDR2 SYDVKM. This CDR3 is built from 15 residues. J lost 0 bases, V lost 6 bases, and 4 bases had no gene match. The CDR3 sequence: CASRGQGAAKNIQYF. In DNA form, the CDR3 reads TGTGCCAGCAGAGGGCAGGGGGCAGCCAAAAACATTCAGTACTTC.

The V gene is TRBV30, the J gene TRBJ2-3; maybe TRBD2 (6 bases). Germline V gene sequence: CDR1 GTSNPN, CDR2 SVGIG (reference sequence). V lost 3 bases and J 1 base, leaving 11 bases between the germline ends. This CDR3 is 14 amino acids long. The CDR3 sequence is CAWRFSGGTDTQYF. The CDR3 DNA follows: TGTGCCTGGAGATTTAGCGGAGGCACAGATACGCAGTATTTT.

Concerning this clone itself: The sample has other DNA sequences that encode this CDR3 too. Here the CDR3 reads CASSSTSGSYNEQFF. DNA for the CDR3: TGCGCCAGCAGCTCTACTAGCGGTTCCTACAATGAGCAGTTCTTC. The chain recombines TRBV5-1 with TRBJ2-1; 8 nucleotides agree with TRBD2. Germline V lookup: CDR1 SGHRS, CDR2 YFSETQ. Unmatched junction bases numbered 3, after V lost 3 bases and J lost 1 base. This CDR3 is 15 amino acids long.

This chain links TRBV4-1 with TRBJ1-4, with TRBD1 as a possible D gene (5 bases). The CDR3 has 15 residues. V was pared by 0 bases and J by 4 bases, with 9 bases between. From germline, CDR1 is MGHRA and CDR2 YSYEKL. The CDR3 DNA reads as TGCGCCAGCAGCCAAGACGGCAGGGATAATGAAAAACTGTTTTTT. This codes for CASSQDGRDNEKLFF.

This clone occurred a few times. The gene calls are TRBV5-6 and TRBJ2-7, with a weak D call TRBD1 (5 bases). The CDR3 contains 13 residues. Trimming stripped 1 base from V and 1 base from J, with 6 bases between. Germline CDR1 reads SGHDT; CDR2 reads YYEEEE. The CDR3 bases are TGTGCCAGCAGCTTGCGACAGTCCTACGAGCAGTACTTC. It codes for CASSLRQSYEQYF.

This chain uses TRBV29-1 with TRBJ1-2; TRBD1 matches at 9 bases. The CDR3 has 13 residues. In germline, CDR1 is SQVTM, CDR2 ANQGSEA. Unmatched junction bases numbered 8, after V lost 4 bases and J lost 8 bases. The CDR3 sequence is CSVGDRAGKGYTF. For the CDR3, the DNA is TGCAGCGTTGGGGACAGGGCGGGAAAGGGCTACACCTTC.

This clone appeared a few times. The chain carries TRBV5-6 and TRBJ1-1; D not resolved. Germline V gives CDR1 SGHDT, CDR2 YYEEEE. V was shortened by 1 base and J by 1 base, with 5 bases between the two germline ends. The CDR3 covers 13 residues. CDR3 amino acids: CASSLPRNTEAFF. CDR3 sequence (DNA): TGTGCCAGCAGCTTGCCCAGGAACACTGAAGCTTTCTTT.

This chain joins TRBV15 and TRBJ1-3, with D perhaps matching TRBD1 (5 bases). V lost 3 bases and J lost 8, with 14 bases in between. The CDR3 has 14 residues. Per the germline V gene, CDR1 is LNHNV and CDR2 is YYDKDF (reference sequence). CDR3: CATSRADLTDTIYF. The CDR3 DNA reads as TGTGCCACCAGCAGGGCCGACTTGACAGACACCATATATTTT.

The V call is TRBV5-8, the J call TRBJ1-4, with TRBD1 matching over 8 bases. Germline V gene data show CDR1 as SGHTS and CDR2 as YDEGEE. There are 14 residues in the CDR3. J gave up 8 bases and V 4 bases, and 7 bases lay outside the gene matches. The CDR3 loop reads CASSLRDRREKLFF. For the CDR3, the DNA is TGTGCCAGCAGCCTCCGGGACAGGAGGGAAAAACTGTTTTTT. The complete variable domain, with remaining parts taken from reference TRBV5-8 and TRBJ1-4, reads EAGVTQSPTHLIKTRGQQATLRCSPISGHTSVYWYQQALGLGLQFLLWYDEGEERNRGNFPPRFSGRQFPNYSSELNVNALELEDSALYLCASSLRDRREKLFFGSGTQLSVL.

The V call is TRBV27, the J call TRBJ2-6; D is perhaps TRBD1 (5 bases). CDR3 length: 16 residues. The germline CDR1 and CDR2 sequences are MNHEY and SMNVEV (reference sequence). With 8 bases removed from V and 0 bases from J, the gap between germline ends came to 14 bases. In nucleotides, the CDR3 is TGTGCCAGCGGGGCCTGGGTCGGCTCTGGGGCCAACGTCCTGACTTTC. Amino acids: CASGAWVGSGANVLTF.

This chain joins TRBV4-1 and TRBJ1-5, with 9 bases matching TRBD1. V was pared by 4 bases and J by 6 bases, with 7 bases of the junction left unmatched. The germline gives CDR1 MGHRA, CDR2 YSYEKL. There are 15 residues in the CDR3. In DNA, the CDR3 is TGCGCCAGCAGCCCGGGACAGGGTAGGACTCAGCCCCAGCATTTT. Translation gives CASSPGQGRTQPQHF.

The chain recombines TRBV19 with TRBJ1-4; D gene ambiguous. V dropped 6 bases and J dropped 0 bases, with 11 bases sitting between them. CDR3 length: 15 residues. Germline V lookup: CDR1 LNHDA, CDR2 SQIVND (reference sequence). CDR3 coding DNA: TGTGCCAGTAGGAAATCAGTTGCAACTAATGAAAAACTGTTTTTT. Amino acid sequence: CASRKSVATNEKLFF. Using reference TRBV19 and TRBJ1-4 for the parts outside the CDR3, the full variable domain is DGGITQSPKYLFRKEGQNVTLSCEQNLNHDAMYWYRQDPGQGLRLIYYSQIVNDFQKGDIAEGYSVSREKKESFPLTVTSAQKNPTAFYLCASRKSVATNEKLFFGSGTQLSVL.

V and J are TRBV5-1 and TRBJ1-2; 7 bases fit TRBD1. The CDR3 is 14 amino acids. Germline loops: CDR1 SGHRS, CDR2 YFSETQ. V shed 3 bases, J shed 2 bases, and the junction held 4 bases outside the gene matches. The DNA of the CDR3 is TGCGCCAGCAGCTGGGGGACAGCAAACTATGGCTACACCTTC. It codes for CASSWGTANYGYTF.

The chain employs TRBV18 and TRBJ2-1, with TRBD2 as a possible D gene (6 bases). V gave up 3 bases and J gave up 10 bases, with 25 bases separating them. Germline CDR1 and CDR2: KGHSH and LQKENI. The CDR3 runs 17 residues. CDR3 residues: CASSPVREEIPTVEQFF. DNA for the CDR3: TGTGCCAGCTCACCGGTGCGGGAAGAGATACCTACAGTCGAGCAGTTCTTC.

This clone was found a few times. The chain uses TRBV2 and TRBJ2-7; D is possibly TRBD1 (6 bases). Germline V CDR1 and CDR2: SNHLY, FYNNEI. Trimming stripped 3 bases from V and 3 bases from J, with 15 bases between. The CDR3 totals 15 residues. This CDR3 is CASSEVRGGGYEQYF. CDR3 nucleotide sequence: TGTGCCAGCAGTGAGGTCCGAGGGGGTGGCTACGAGCAGTACTTC.

This clone showed up just a few times. The chain links TRBV19 to TRBJ2-7; no clear D. Germline V gene data show CDR1 as LNHDA and CDR2 as SQIVND (reference sequence). Trimming took off 4 bases at V and 7 bases at J, with 11 bases between the two ends. The CDR3 covers 12 residues. CDR3 nucleotides: TGTGCCAGTAGTAATACATGGGCGGAGCAGTACTTC. It codes for CASSNTWAEQYF. The variable domain in full, completed from reference TRBV19 and TRBJ2-7, reads DGGITQSPKYLFRKEGQNVTLSCEQNLNHDAMYWYRQDPGQGLRLIYYSQIVNDFQKGDIAEGYSVSREKKESFPLTVTSAQKNPTAFYLCASSNTWAEQYFGPGTRLTVT.